This TCR beta chain came from a study of regulatory dendritic cells for organ transplantation. The CDR3 contains 13 residues. Germline-derived CDR1 and CDR2 are SNHLY and FYNNEI. The J segment lost 5 bases and the V segment lost 6 bases, leaving 4 bases of the junction unmatched. Study findings and constraints: Naive CD4+ and CD8+ repertoires were highly diverse; memory CD8+ was most oligoclonal. Memory CD8+ clonal expansion seemed more limited with regulatory than mature dendritic cells.

This clone occurred a few times. No antigen is known for it. Data came from immunoSEQ multiplex PCR; TCRdb stores just in-frame clones and leaves some out. The table includes 25,000 to 35,000 clones, about 75% detected once. Memory T cells were CD45RO+, naive were CD45RA+, sorted by FACS. V usage is TRBV2 and J usage is TRBJ2-7, with 10 bases identical to TRBD1. The sample was memory CD4+ T cells from blood. Subset denoted: CD45RO+ memory T cells. The clonotype was recovered from a human donor in good health. The CDR3 region is CASRLTGGHEQYF. Written as DNA, the CDR3 is TGTGCCAGCAGACTGACAGGGGGCCACGAGCAGTACTTC.